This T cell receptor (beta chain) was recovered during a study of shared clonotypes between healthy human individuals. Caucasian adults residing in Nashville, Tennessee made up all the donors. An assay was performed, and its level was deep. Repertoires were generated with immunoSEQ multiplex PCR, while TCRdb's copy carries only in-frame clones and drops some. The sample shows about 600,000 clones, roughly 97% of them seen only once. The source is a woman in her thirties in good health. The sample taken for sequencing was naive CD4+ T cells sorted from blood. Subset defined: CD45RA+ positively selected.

CDR3 DNA: TGTGCCAGCTCAATGGGACAGATCTACGAGCAGTACTTC. It encodes CASSMGQIYEQYF. V and J are TRBV18 and TRBJ2-7; TRBD1 aligns across 7 bases. From germline, CDR1 is KGHSH and CDR2 LQKENI. The V gene end was trimmed by 5 bases and the J gene end by 3 bases; junction bases not matched to a gene: 4. CDR3 size: 13 residues.